These 30 T cell receptor beta chains were all obtained from the same sample, sequenced in a study of PD-L1 blockade in urothelial cancer. TCRdb's table, derived via immunoSEQ multiplex PCR, lists solely in-frame clones and lacks some. The sample has around 86,000 clones, around four fifths seen once. Time point defined: pretreatment peripheral blood. Sequencing was performed on PBMCs, taken around atezolizumab (anti-PD-L1) treatment. The receptor set was obtained from a man aged 40-55 years with urothelial cancer.

As DNA, the CDR3 is TGTGCCAGCAGCTTGGGTCCGGTTATCTACGAGCAGTACTTC. It specifies CASSLGPVIYEQYF. The chain combines TRBV5-4 with TRBJ2-7; D gene ambiguous. Germline V gene lookup returns CDR1 SGHNT and CDR2 YYREEE (reference sequence). The CDR3 extends over 14 amino acids. V dropped 0 bases and J dropped 3 bases, with 10 bases sitting between them.

The rearrangement uses TRBV6-5 and TRBJ2-2; D may be TRBD2 (5 bases). Germline lookup yields CDR1 MNHEY and CDR2 SVGAGI. CDR3 size: 14 residues. Trimming stripped 5 bases from V and 6 bases from J, with 13 bases between. The CDR3 DNA reads as TGTGCCAGCAGTGCCGTGAGGGAGCCCGGGGAGCTGTTTTTT. Translation gives CASSAVREPGELFF.

This chain joins TRBV7-6 and TRBJ1-4; D is ambiguous. Germline values: CDR1 SGHVS, CDR2 FNYEAQ. The CDR3 sequence is 13 residues long. Trimming removed 1 base at V and 5 bases at J, with 5 bases between. CDR3 residues: CASSLGPNEKLFF. CDR3 nucleotide sequence: TGTGCCAGCAGCTTAGGGCCGAATGAAAAACTGTTTTTT.

The chain is built from TRBV15 and TRBJ1-3; 8 bases fit TRBD1. V lost 1 base to trimming and J lost 8 bases; unmatched junction nucleotides: 7. This CDR3 comprises 15 residues. The germline CDR1 and CDR2 sequences are LNHNV and YYDKDF (reference sequence). The CDR3 reads CATSRGGQGADTIYF. The DNA of the CDR3 is TGTGCCACCAGCAGAGGTGGACAGGGCGCCGACACCATATATTTT.

The V and J genes are TRBV7-2 and TRBJ2-7, with D tentatively TRBD1 (5 bases). V lost 7 bases and J lost 5, with 21 bases in between. The CDR3 is 15 amino acids. Per germline, CDR1 SGHTA and CDR2 FQGNSA. The CDR3: CASTRQPTLPDEQYF. DNA of the CDR3: TGTGCCAGCACCAGACAGCCTACACTTCCGGACGAGCAGTACTTC.

The J gene is TRBJ2-6, the V gene TRBV19, with D unclear. CDR3 length: 13 amino acids. V lost 6 bases, J lost 1 base, and 4 bases lay in between. The germline gives CDR1 LNHDA, CDR2 SQIVND (reference sequence). For the CDR3, the DNA is TGTGCCAGTAGCGGGTCTGGGGCCAACGTCCTGACTTTC. Protein product: CASSGSGANVLTF.

The chain carries TRBV5-1 and TRBJ2-7; tentative D call: TRBD2 (5 bases). The CDR3 has 13 residues. Trimming took 3 bases from V and 3 from J, leaving 10 bases between them. From germline, CDR1 is SGHRS and CDR2 YFSETQ. CDR3 loop: CASSSGLLYEQYF. In DNA, the CDR3 is TGCGCCAGCAGCTCAGGACTCCTCTACGAGCAGTACTTC.

The CDR3 reads CASSRDRGTDTQYF. CDR3 nucleotides: TGTGCCAGCTCACGCGACCGGGGCACAGATACGCAGTATTTT. This sequence joins TRBV18 and TRBJ2-3, with D uncertain. Trimming took 4 bases from V and 1 from J, leaving 9 bases between them. CDR1 is KGHSH and CDR2 is LQKENI in the germline V gene. CDR3 length equals 14 residues.

The rearrangement links TRBV6-5 to TRBJ1-1; no definite D call. CDR1 and CDR2 from the germline V gene are MNHEY and SVGAGI. This CDR3 is built from 12 residues. The chain's CDR3 is CATTKGGTEAFF. CDR3 sequence (DNA): TGTGCAACGACAAAGGGCGGGACTGAAGCTTTCTTT.

The rearrangement uses TRBV30 and TRBJ2-5, with 8 bases identical to TRBD1. CDR3 size: 15 residues. The germline V gene has CDR1 GTSNPN and CDR2 SVGIG (reference sequence). Trimming removed 2 bases from V and 6 bases from J; junction bases left unmatched: 11. This CDR3 reads CAWSWMRTGMKTQYF. The CDR3 nucleotides are TGTGCCTGGAGTTGGATGAGGACAGGGATGAAGACCCAGTACTTC.

The chain is built from TRBV5-1 and TRBJ2-1, with 12 bases that match TRBD2. Germline-derived CDR1 and CDR2 are SGHRS and YFSETQ. Trimming removed 5 bases from V and 2 bases from J; junction bases left unmatched: 5. CDR3 length: 16 residues. CDR3 sequence (DNA): TGCGCCAGCAGAATAGGACTAGCGGGACCCTACAATGAGCAGTTCTTC. The encoded protein is CASRIGLAGPYNEQFF.

This clone was counted only a few times. The V gene is TRBV30, the J gene TRBJ2-5; D unresolved. Trimming stripped 2 bases from V and 4 bases from J, with 14 bases between. The CDR3 contains 14 residues. The germline V gene encodes CDR1 GTSNPN and CDR2 SVGIG (reference sequence). CDR3 protein: CAWSTPTKSETQYF. CDR3 in DNA: TGTGCCTGGAGTACCCCGACAAAGTCAGAGACCCAGTACTTC.

This clone was observed a few times. The gene calls are TRBV30 and TRBJ2-7; TRBD1 is a possible D gene (5 bases). V was cut by 0 bases and J by 7 bases, with 16 bases left in between. The CDR3 is made up of 14 amino acids. Looked up from germline, CDR1 is GTSNPN and CDR2 is SVGIG (reference sequence). CDR3 coding DNA: TGTGCCTGGAGTGTAGGGGATCTCCTACGGGAGCAGTACTTC. This translates into CAWSVGDLLREQYF.

This chain uses TRBV2 with TRBJ2-3, with TRBD1 identical over 11 bases. The ends lost 7 bases at V and 2 bases at J; junction bases unmatched: 11. The CDR3 has 17 amino acids. The V gene's germline CDR1 is SNHLY and CDR2 FYNNEI. CDR3 protein: CASIGTGGFTFTDTQYF. CDR3 nucleotides: TGTGCCAGCATCGGGACAGGGGGGTTTACCTTCACAGATACGCAGTATTTT.

The rearrangement joins TRBV4-1 to TRBJ1-3, with D possibly being TRBD1 (5 bases). Deletions cut 4 bases from V and 2 bases from J, with 6 bases between. The V gene's germline CDR1 is MGHRA and CDR2 YSYEKL. The CDR3 is made up of 13 amino acids. The CDR3 bases are TGCGCCAGCAGCCCAGGGACTGGAAACACCATATATTTT. It encodes CASSPGTGNTIYF.

V usage is TRBV9 and J usage is TRBJ2-6, with D unresolved. The V gene lost 0 bases and the J gene lost 0 bases, with 7 bases spanning the gap. The CDR3 sequence is 16 residues long. CDR1 is SGDLS, CDR2 YYNGEE, per germline. The CDR3 DNA is TGTGCCAGCAGCGTAGGGCAGTCCTCTGGGGCCAACGTCCTGACTTTC. This sequence encodes CASSVGQSSGANVLTF.

V is TRBV6-6 and J is TRBJ1-4; a possible D gene is TRBD1 (5 bases). CDR1 and CDR2 (germline): MNHNY, SVGAGI (reference sequence). Trimming pared 2 bases from V and 7 bases from J, leaving 17 bases between. The CDR3 has 16 residues. Written as DNA, the CDR3 is TGTGCCAGCAGTTACGTTTTAGGGGTTTTAGGTGAAAAACTGTTTTTT. Translating it yields CASSYVLGVLGEKLFF.

The chain combines TRBV15 with TRBJ1-2; D gene unclear. The ends were cut back, 0 bases at V and 4 bases at J, with 12 bases in the middle. The CDR3 length is 15 residues. CDR1 LNHNV and CDR2 YYDKDF come from the germline V gene (reference sequence). As DNA, the CDR3 is TGTGCCACCAGCAGAGATGGCCACAGCAGCTATGGCTACACCTTC. Translating gives CATSRDGHSSYGYTF.

The genes are TRBV6-5 and TRBJ2-1; D is possibly TRBD2 (6 bases). The CDR3 has 15 amino acids. The ends were cut back, 0 bases at V and 6 bases at J, with 12 bases in the middle. In germline, CDR1 is MNHEY, CDR2 SVGAGI. The CDR3 coding sequence is TGTGCCAGCAGTTACTCGTGGCAGGGAGGCAATGAGCAGTTCTTC. Translating it yields CASSYSWQGGNEQFF.

This clone has more than one count but fewer than ten. This chain joins TRBV7-2 and TRBJ1-2, with D perhaps TRBD1 (6 bases). The CDR3 is 14 residues long. V lost 5 bases, J lost 8 bases, and 18 bases lay in between. Germline V gene sequence: CDR1 SGHTA, CDR2 FQGNSA. CDR3 amino acids: CASSPVGAPGGYTF. CDR3 nucleotide sequence: TGTGCCAGCAGCCCAGTGGGGGCGCCGGGGGGCTACACCTTC.

The chain combines TRBV28 with TRBJ1-2; no definite D call. Per the germline V gene, CDR1 is MDHEN and CDR2 is SYDVKM. The CDR3 spans 12 residues. The ends were cut back, 3 bases at V and 7 bases at J, with 9 bases in the middle. The CDR3 DNA is TGTGCCAGCAGTTTTGGGCCAAGTGGCTACACCTTC. Residues: CASSFGPSGYTF.

The chain recombines TRBV5-5 with TRBJ2-6, with D perhaps matching TRBD2 (5 bases). The CDR3 loop spans 19 amino acids. Trimming removed 3 bases at V and 0 bases at J, with 19 bases between. Germline V gene data show CDR1 as SGHKS and CDR2 as YYEKEE (reference sequence). In DNA, the CDR3 is TGTGCCAGCAGCTCCTTCTTTCGGACGGGAAACTCTGGGGCCAACGTCCTGACTTTC. Protein product: CASSSFFRTGNSGANVLTF.

The V gene is TRBV9, the J gene TRBJ1-2; a weak D match, TRBD1 (5 bases). Deletions cut 6 bases from V and 0 bases from J, with 24 bases between. The CDR3 loop spans 18 amino acids. The germline CDR1 and CDR2 sequences are SGDLS and YYNGEE. CDR3: CASNTGGDSKTANYGYTF. The CDR3 nucleotides are TGTGCCAGCAACACGGGGGGGGACTCAAAAACCGCTAACTATGGCTACACCTTC.

The J gene is TRBJ1-2, the V gene TRBV2; 10 bases match TRBD1. The CDR3 sequence is 16 residues long. J was trimmed by 0 bases and V by 6 bases; bases with no gene match: 7. Germline V gene sequence: CDR1 SNHLY, CDR2 FYNNEI. CDR3 residues: CASRKDRGAANYGYTF. For the CDR3, the DNA is TGTGCCAGCAGGAAGGACAGGGGGGCGGCTAACTATGGCTACACCTTC.

V usage is TRBV19 and J usage is TRBJ2-1, with 12 nucleotides matching TRBD2. Unmatched junction bases numbered 14, after V lost 5 bases and J lost 0 bases. The CDR3 is made up of 20 amino acids. CDR1 and CDR2 from the germline V gene are LNHDA and SQIVND (reference sequence). The CDR3 reads CASSPRPGLAGGSSYNEQFF. In nucleotides, the CDR3 is TGTGCCAGTAGTCCTCGTCCGGGGCTAGCGGGAGGGAGCTCCTACAATGAGCAGTTCTTC.

The chain uses TRBV5-1 and TRBJ2-1; tentative D call: TRBD2 (6 bases). Trimming took off 4 bases at V and 6 bases at J, with 23 bases between the two ends. Germline assignment: CDR1 SGHRS and CDR2 YFSETQ. This CDR3 has 17 amino acids. This CDR3 is CASSLGLAATRGNEQFF. CDR3 coding DNA: TGCGCCAGCAGCCTAGGCTTAGCGGCAACGAGGGGCAATGAGCAGTTCTTC.

The chain is built from TRBV7-9 and TRBJ2-1; TRBD2 matches at 9 bases. Germline V gives CDR1 SEHNR, CDR2 FQNEAQ (reference sequence). The V and J ends lost 2 bases and 8 bases, in that order; junction bases with no gene match: 4. CDR3 size: 14 residues. DNA for the CDR3: TGTGCCAGCAGCTTATCCCTAGCGGGGCATGAGCAGTTCTTC. Translated, it gives CASSLSLAGHEQFF.

The rearrangement uses TRBV19 and TRBJ1-2; D is ambiguous. V shed 5 bases and J shed 7 bases, with 20 bases lying between them. The CDR3 runs 15 residues. Germline V CDR1 and CDR2: LNHDA, SQIVND (reference sequence). The DNA of the CDR3 is TGTGCCAGTAGTCCTCACGACTGGCTGGAGGGTGGCTACACCTTC. It yields the protein CASSPHDWLEGGYTF. Based on the CDR3 plus reference TRBV19 and TRBJ1-2, the full variable domain is DGGITQSPKYLFRKEGQNVTLSCEQNLNHDAMYWYRQDPGQGLRLIYYSQIVNDFQKGDIAEGYSVSREKKESFPLTVTSAQKNPTAFYLCASSPHDWLEGGYTFGSGTRLTVV.

This chain joins TRBV7-3 and TRBJ1-1; no definite D call. Germline lookup yields CDR1 SGHTA and CDR2 FQGTGA. The CDR3 has 14 amino acids. The V and J ends lost 4 bases and 2 bases respectively, with 11 bases between them. Here the CDR3 reads CASSSSGRNTEAFF. CDR3 nucleotides: TGTGCCAGCAGCTCCTCGGGGAGAAACACTGAAGCTTTCTTT.

V is TRBV27 and J is TRBJ1-4, with TRBD1 identical over 9 bases. The CDR3 has 18 amino acids. In germline, CDR1 is MNHEY, CDR2 SMNVEV (reference sequence). V lost 6 bases to trimming and J lost 2 bases; unmatched junction nucleotides: 13. CDR3 region: CASRDRGLVRGTNEKLFF. For the CDR3, the DNA is TGTGCCAGCAGAGACAGGGGGTTGGTGAGGGGTACTAATGAAAAACTGTTTTTT. The entire variable domain, with the rest obtained from reference TRBV27 and TRBJ1-4, is as follows: EAQVTQNPRYLITVTGKKLTVTCSQNMNHEYMSWYRQDPGLGLRQIYYSMNVEVTDKGDVPEGYKVSRKEKRNFPLILESPSPNQTSLYFCASRDRGLVRGTNEKLFFGSGTQLSVL.